The subject of this entry is one T cell receptor beta chain. Its antigen is as yet unknown. CDR1 and CDR2 (germline): SGDLS, YYNGEE. The CDR3 loop spans 16 amino acids. Each CDR3 protein gets one entry in TCRdb, which reprocessed the 5' RACE reads and gives no DNA. The listing records around 470,000 distinct CDR3 sequences. This record belongs to a study of T cells expressing NK-cell markers. The study, taken as a whole, reports: Certain NKG2C+ T cell clones were expanded, and their HCMV specificity remained unclear. Leadership of the CD3+CD56-NKG2C+ fraction also belonged to these clonotypes in a handful of donors.

Material for sequencing was blood T cells: a sorted CD56 or NKG2C T cell subset, CD4+ or CD8+ T cells, or bulk PBMC T cells (not recorded which). The receptor was isolated from a woman aged 45-65 years in good health. The V gene is TRBV9, the J gene TRBJ2-3; TCRdb reports TRBD2, a call that lacks DNA to check it against. CDR3 sequence reads: CASSPPWGREGDTQYF. Full variable domain (outside the CDR3, taken from reference TRBV9 and TRBJ2-3): DSGVTQTPKHLITATGQRVTLRCSPRSGDLSVYWYQQSLDQGLQFLIQYYNGEERAKGNILERFSAQQFPDLHSELNLSSLELGDSALYFCASSPPWGREGDTQYFGPGTRLTVL.